This T cell receptor (beta chain) was found in a study of CD8+ T cells in alopecia areata. Study in general: Among treated patients, oral tofacitinib was administered at 5 to 10 mg twice daily. Tofacitinib therapy lasting 6 to 18 months was followed by 6 months off drug. Study-wide findings and caveats: Mice gave a clearer picture of TCR sharing than patients did, possibly for HLA-related reasons.

CDR3 length: 12 amino acids. Germline V lookup: CDR1 MNHEY, CDR2 SMNVEV (reference sequence). Regarding this clone: What it recognizes is unknown. Sequence at one end of the junction differs from germline and may be a read error.

Extraction of RNA preceded its reverse transcription into cDNA, which served as the sequencing template. Clones were sequenced by immunoSEQ multiplex PCR, and TCRdb holds only the in-frame ones, with some missing. Among roughly 59,000 clones listed, around 49% were seen once. The sequenced sample was CD8+ T cells sorted from blood, obtained at week 0. This clonotype was obtained from a human donor with alopecia areata. The chain links TRBV27 to TRBJ1-5; TRBD1 is a possible D gene (5 bases). The CDR3 loop reads CTSSAGGQPQHF. As DNA, the CDR3 is TGTACCAGCAGTGCGGGGGGGCAGCCCCAGCATTTT.